This TCR beta chain was obtained from a study of blood T cell repertoires in COVID-19 (TCRdb year 2020). For the wider study: The collaborator samples originated in the United States, Italy and Spain and spanned the acute and convalescent phases of COVID-19. The prospective study material was composed of cDNA or gDNA derived from T cells, B-cell-depleted T cells, or PBMCs. The dataset comprised deeply sampled blood TCRbeta repertoires from subjects exposed to, actively infected with, or recovered from COVID-19. A freely available public database, intended as a resource for researchers studying the immune response to SARS-CoV-2, is where the repertoires were released. The samples were drawn from the first 160 participants of the ongoing ImmuneRACE study and from 1,254 subjects provided by 6 global collaborators. The sample metadata nearly always contained a de-identified subject ID, COVID-19 status, age in years and sex. Where HLA class I and class II types were available, the types were taken from metadata supplied by the sample provider, not from assay-based typing. Results the study describes overall, beyond this receptor: The quantity of clinical and demographic metadata differed by source and by participant and was supplied without curation.

TCRbeta CDR3 regions were amplified from genomic DNA using the immunoSEQ Assay, a bias-controlled multiplex PCR. The authors' pipeline ran thus. Nucleated cell counts per sample were estimated from amplification of reference gene primers within the assay. To quantify the absolute abundance of each unique TCRbeta CDR3 rearrangement, sequence reads were collapsed and filtered. For each sample, productive Simpson clonality was calculated as the square root of Simpson's diversity index over productive rearrangements. TCRdb mirrors the immuneACCESS table, restricted to in-frame sequences. Some clones are absent from its copies; in checked studies, under half trace to an unresolved V gene, and the reason for the others is unknown. That table supplies the V and J calls and clone size; D and trimming were determined from the DNA. Within this sample are around 340,000 clones, with 88% of them counted one time only. The ten largest clones represent under 1.2% of the sample.

Participants in the prospective study were aged roughly 18 to 90 years, lived in 24 United States geographic areas, and enrolled through a virtual design. Cohort assignment in the prospective study relied on participant-reported clinical history from a screening survey and a study questionnaire. Exposed participants had been in contact, within 2 weeks of entering the study, with a person who had a PCR-confirmed or clinician-diagnosed case of COVID-19. Each participant in the prospective study had whole blood, serum and a nasopharyngeal or oropharyngeal swab collected by mobile phlebotomists. Over an approximately 2-month period, participants in the prospective study had the option of providing additional blood draws and questionnaires. Blood samples from the prospective study were shipped frozen or at room temperature prior to DNA extraction. Of note for this clone: Which antigen it targets is not known. No per-base quality is available; no much larger clone lies one base away.

V is cut by 4 bases and J by 6 bases, and the space between the germline ends is 6 bases. Measured from the cysteine to the phenylalanine, the CDR3 is 11 residues long. This entry keeps only the CDR3 DNA: 33 bases, framed from base 1. The germline V gene (reference sequence) gives CDR1 as LNHDA and CDR2 as SQIVND. The sample consisted of PBMCs or T cells enriched from blood (not recorded which). The receptor's source is a woman aged 25 to 39 who had been exposed to COVID-19. Rearrangement joined TRBV19 to TRBJ1-2; the D gene cannot be resolved reliably. The sequence in DNA is TGTGCCAGTAGTAGCCTAGATGGCTACACCTTC. Its protein product is CASSSLDGYTF.